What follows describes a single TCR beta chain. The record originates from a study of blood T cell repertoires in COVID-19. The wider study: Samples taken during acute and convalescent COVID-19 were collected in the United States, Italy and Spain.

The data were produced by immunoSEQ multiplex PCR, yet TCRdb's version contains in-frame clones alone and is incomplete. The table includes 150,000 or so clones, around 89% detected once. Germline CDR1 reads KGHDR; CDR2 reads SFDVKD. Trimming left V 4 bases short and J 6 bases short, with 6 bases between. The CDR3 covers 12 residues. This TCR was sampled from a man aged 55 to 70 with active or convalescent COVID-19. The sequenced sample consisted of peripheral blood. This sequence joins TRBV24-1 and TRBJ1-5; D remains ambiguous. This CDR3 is CATSDSSQPQHF. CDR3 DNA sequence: TGTGCCACCAGTGACTCGAGTCAGCCCCAGCATTTT.